The subject of this entry is one TCR beta chain. The sample originates from a study of shared clonotypes between healthy human individuals. For every subset, genomic DNA was evenly distributed across several immunoSEQ plates. Assay used: immunoSEQ multiplex PCR; TCRdb lists only in-frame clones, some missing. This sample carries a few million clones, approximately 93% of them seen once, and the ten largest clones take roughly 0.36%. The study separated CD4+ cells into CD45RA+ naive and CD45RA-negative memory subsets. The length of the CDR3 is 14 residues. CDR1 is LNHDA and CDR2 is SQIVND in the germline V gene (reference sequence). J lost 7 bases, V lost 6 bases, and 6 bases had no gene match.

The sequencing sample was made of naive CD4+ T cells from PBMCs. Subset specified: CD45RA+ positively selected. The chain employs TRBV19 and TRBJ1-2; TRBD1 matches at 12 bases. The sequence derives from a man aged 18 to 29 in good health. Some clones in this sample may be carry-over from other donors' samples. CDR3 DNA: TGTGCCAGTAGAGCGGGACAGGGGGCGCTTGGCTACACCTTC. Its protein is CASRAGQGALGYTF. The whole variable domain, remainder taken from reference TRBV19 and TRBJ1-2, is DGGITQSPKYLFRKEGQNVTLSCEQNLNHDAMYWYRQDPGQGLRLIYYSQIVNDFQKGDIAEGYSVSREKKESFPLTVTSAQKNPTAFYLCASRAGQGALGYTFGSGTRLTVV.